This TCR beta chain was obtained from a study of cytomegalovirus exposure and HLA in healthy donors. Study results and limitations: Three CMV-associated chains were confirmed in vitro to be specific for CMV antigens. Among TCR sequences, most were rare, though some public TCRs appeared in many donors. Common viral pathogens (according to a later analysis) appeared linked to several of the most significant clusters. Sequences of the TCR beta chain were said to predict the HLA-A and HLA-B alleles of most subjects accurately.

The PCR employed 60 Vbeta primers together with 13 Jbeta primers. Method: immunoSEQ multiplex PCR; TCRdb's copy keeps in-frame clones and lacks some. The sample table sets out 120,000 to 150,000 clones. CDR3 length: 16 amino acids. Germline V gene lookup returns CDR1 KGHSH and CDR2 LQKENI. The J segment lost 3 bases and the V segment lost 5 bases, leaving 9 bases of the junction unmatched. Turning to this clone: What it binds is not known.

V gene TRBV18 combines with J gene TRBJ2-3, with 9 bases fitting TRBD1. The source is a woman between 50 and 59 years old in good health and CMV-seronegative. Sequencing was done on a sample of PBMCs. The CDR3 bases are TGTGCCAGCTCAGGTACAGGGGGCGTAGAGACAGATACGCAGTATTTT. Translating gives CASSGTGGVETDTQYF.